Each of the 27 T cell receptor beta chains below was sequenced from the same sample in a study of shared clonotypes between healthy human individuals. This table comes from immunoSEQ multiplex PCR, and its TCRdb copy is limited to in-frame clones, with some not included. The sample yields roughly 2,500,000 clones, approximately 93% seen once. The sample consisted of naive CD4+ T cells from PBMCs. As to subset: CD45RA+ positively selected. Receptor source: a man between 18 and 29 years old in good health. Some clones in this sample may be carry-over from other donors' samples.

This clone turned up a few times. The CDR3, as DNA: TGTGCCAGCAGTTCTCTTACCGCCCCGAGGGTCGAGCAGTACTTC. It translates to CASSSLTAPRVEQYF. V and J are TRBV28 and TRBJ2-7, with D possibly TRBD2 on 5 matching bases. The germline CDR1 and CDR2 sequences are MDHEN and SYDVKM. The CDR3 covers 15 residues. The V end was cut by 4 bases, the J end by 6 bases, with 19 bases between.

The chain links TRBV28 to TRBJ1-2; no definite D call. V gave up 8 bases and J gave up 5 bases, with 18 bases separating them. Germline V gives CDR1 MDHEN, CDR2 SYDVKM. This CDR3 is 14 amino acids long. The CDR3 nucleotides are TGTGCCAGCTCAAAGCTGGAGGGTGGATATGGCTACACCTTC. It encodes CASSKLEGGYGYTF.

Concerning this clone: In the same sample, other DNA sequences code for this CDR3. The rearrangement joins TRBV18 to TRBJ2-3; the match to TRBD2 covers 12 bases. The trim removed 3 bases at V and 1 base at J, leaving 2 bases unmatched. The CDR3 contains 16 residues. Germline V lookup: CDR1 KGHSH, CDR2 LQKENI. CDR3 loop: CASSPRLAGGTDTQYF. The CDR3 nucleotides are TGTGCCAGCTCACCGAGACTAGCGGGAGGCACAGATACGCAGTATTTT. The variable domain in full, with the rest retrieved from reference TRBV18 and TRBJ2-3, is NAGVMQNPRHLVRRRGQEARLRCSPMKGHSHVYWYRQLPEEGLKFMVYLQKENIIDESGMPKERFSAEFPKEGPSILRIQQVVRGDSAAYFCASSPRLAGGTDTQYFGPGTRLTVL.

This chain links TRBV7-8 with TRBJ1-5; 7 positions match TRBD1. Trimming cost V 4 bases and J 5 bases; bases outside gene matches: 17. The length of the CDR3 is 18 residues. Germline CDR1 and CDR2: SGHVS and FQNEAQ. The CDR3 region is CASSSTRGPAWDDQPQHF. The DNA for the CDR3 is TGTGCCAGCAGCTCGACAAGGGGGCCCGCCTGGGATGATCAGCCCCAGCATTTT. Looking up the rest from reference TRBV7-8 and TRBJ1-5 gives the full variable domain: GAGVSQSPRYKVAKRGQDVALRCDPISGHVSLFWYQQALGQGPEFLTYFQNEAQLDKSGLPSDRFFAERPEGSVSTLKIQRTQQEDSAVYLCASSSTRGPAWDDQPQHFGDGTRLSIL.

The genes are TRBV5-1 and TRBJ2-2, with TRBD2 identical over 7 bases. J lost 7 bases, V lost 3 bases, and 9 bases had no gene match. CDR1 is SGHRS and CDR2 is YFSETQ in the germline V gene. The CDR3 spans 15 residues. CDR3 nucleotide sequence: TGCGCCAGCAGCTCCGCGGGGGACCTTGGCGGGGAGCTGTTTTTT. This encodes CASSSAGDLGGELFF.

The V call is TRBV19, the J call TRBJ2-7, with D perhaps TRBD2 (7 bases). The V gene lost 5 bases and the J gene lost 0 bases, with 20 bases spanning the gap. This CDR3 has 17 residues. CDR1 and CDR2 from the germline V gene are LNHDA and SQIVND (reference sequence). The CDR3 DNA follows: TGTGCCAGTAGTGCGGGGGCATTAGCGGGTAGCTCCTACGAGCAGTACTTC. This gives the protein CASSAGALAGSSYEQYF.

The J gene is TRBJ2-7, the V gene TRBV5-5; D is uncertain. The V end was cut by 0 bases, the J end by 3 bases, with 13 bases between. This CDR3 comprises 15 residues. Germline CDR1 and CDR2: SGHKS and YYEKEE (reference sequence). CDR3 in amino acids: CASSLAGPVLYEQYF. The CDR3 bases are TGTGCCAGCAGCTTGGCCGGACCCGTTCTCTACGAGCAGTACTTC.

In this sample, this clone turned up once. The chain has TRBV4-3 and TRBJ2-7, with D possibly matching TRBD2 (5 bases). The CDR3 spans 15 residues. CDR1 LGHNA and CDR2 YSLEER come from the germline V gene. V lost 0 bases and J lost 3, with 12 bases in between. In nucleotides, the CDR3 is TGCGCCAGCAGCCAAGATCGGGGTATTCTCTACGAGCAGTACTTC. Translation gives CASSQDRGILYEQYF.

The rearrangement links TRBV11-3 to TRBJ1-5; the D is unclear. The V gene's germline CDR1 is SGHNT and CDR2 YENEEA. Trimming left V 0 bases short and J 0 bases short, with 12 bases between. The CDR3 is made up of 17 amino acids. The CDR3 here is CASSLDYTRSSNQPQHF. The CDR3, as DNA: TGTGCCAGCAGCTTAGATTATACCAGGTCTAGCAATCAGCCCCAGCATTTT.

The CDR3 is CASRNGARSGNTIYF. CDR3 coding DNA: TGTGCCAGCAGGAACGGGGCTCGCTCTGGAAACACCATATATTTT. This chain links TRBV11-2 with TRBJ1-3, with D possibly matching TRBD1 (5 bases). From germline, CDR1 is SGHAT and CDR2 FQNNGV. The CDR3 runs 15 residues. V was clipped by 6 bases and J by 0 bases, with 12 bases between them.

The chain is built from TRBV9 and TRBJ1-2; D is uncertain. Deletions cut 4 bases from V and 3 bases from J, with 13 bases between. Germline values: CDR1 SGDLS, CDR2 YYNGEE. The CDR3 covers 14 residues. Here the CDR3 DNA reads TGTGCCAGCAGCCCCGGTTTCGGACACTATGGCTACACCTTC. Its protein product is CASSPGFGHYGYTF. The variable domain in full, completed from reference TRBV9 and TRBJ1-2, reads DSGVTQTPKHLITATGQRVTLRCSPRSGDLSVYWYQQSLDQGLQFLIQYYNGEERAKGNILERFSAQQFPDLHSELNLSSLELGDSALYFCASSPGFGHYGYTFGSGTRLTVV.

V and J are TRBV5-4 and TRBJ2-1; TRBD1 aligns across 8 bases. Germline CDR1 reads SGHNT; CDR2 reads YYREEE (reference sequence). Losses at the gene ends were 5 bases for V and 2 bases for J; bases not matched to a gene: 6. This CDR3 is built from 15 residues. The CDR3 spells CASRNDRGAYNEQFF. CDR3 bases: TGTGCCAGCAGAAACGACAGGGGTGCCTACAATGAGCAGTTCTTC. The full variable domain, completed using reference TRBV5-4 and TRBJ2-1, is ETGVTQSPTHLIKTRGQQVTLRCSSQSGHNTVSWYQQALGQGPQFIFQYYREEENGRGNFPPRFSGLQFPNYSSELNVNALELDDSALYLCASRNDRGAYNEQFFGPGTRLTVL.

A word on this clone: The sample carries other DNA sequences with the same CDR3. The CDR3 sequence: CASSLGLAGVETQYF. The CDR3 nucleotides read TGTGCCAGCAGCTTAGGACTAGCGGGAGTAGAGACCCAGTACTTC. The rearrangement uses TRBV7-3 and TRBJ2-5; 13 bases are shared with TRBD2. V shed 2 bases and J 4 bases; nucleotides not matched to a gene: 1. CDR1 and CDR2 from the germline V gene are SGHTA and FQGTGA. The CDR3 sequence is 15 residues long.

The V call is TRBV5-8, the J call TRBJ1-3, with a weak D call TRBD1 (6 bases). V lost 2 bases, J lost 4 bases, and 13 bases lay in between. CDR3 length equals 15 residues. CDR1 SGHTS and CDR2 YDEGEE come from the germline V gene. CDR3 sequence (DNA): TGTGCCAGCAGCTTTACCTGGGGGCCGGGAAACACCATATATTTT. Protein: CASSFTWGPGNTIYF.

This sequence joins TRBV5-1 and TRBJ2-1, with 9 bases that match TRBD2. The V segment lost 0 bases and the J segment 6 bases; nucleotides outside the gene matches: 10. This CDR3 has 17 amino acids. Germline V lookup: CDR1 SGHRS, CDR2 YFSETQ. CDR3 nucleotide sequence: TGCGCCAGCAGCTTGGTTCCGGGACTAGCCCCGAGCAATGAGCAGTTCTTC. Translated: CASSLVPGLAPSNEQFF.

In its sample, this clone was seen once. This CDR3 reads CASTQFPSGINEQFF. The CDR3 coding sequence is TGTGCCAGCACCCAATTTCCTAGCGGGATCAATGAGCAGTTCTTC. The J gene is TRBJ2-1, the V gene TRBV6-5; 9 nucleotides match TRBD2. V shed 7 bases and J 6 bases; nucleotides not matched to a gene: 10. CDR1 and CDR2 from the germline V gene are MNHEY and SVGAGI. The CDR3 is made up of 15 amino acids.

V gene TRBV28 combines with J gene TRBJ1-4, with D tentatively TRBD1 (5 bases). CDR3 length: 13 residues. Germline lookup yields CDR1 MDHEN and CDR2 SYDVKM. Trimming removed 5 bases from V and 8 bases from J, with 12 bases in between. The chain's CDR3 is CASSLPYREKLFF. Here the CDR3 DNA reads TGTGCCAGCAGTCTCCCCTACAGGGAAAAACTGTTTTTT.

This rearrangement joins TRBV5-4 to TRBJ2-2, with D possibly TRBD2 on 6 matching bases. Germline CDR1 and CDR2: SGHNT and YYREEE (reference sequence). The CDR3 totals 17 residues. The V end lost 5 bases, the J end lost 1 base, and 18 bases lay between the germline ends. CDR3 region: CASRRGLPRENTGELFF. The CDR3 DNA follows: TGTGCCAGCAGACGGGGACTTCCGAGGGAGAACACCGGGGAGCTGTTTTTT. The full variable domain, with the rest looked up from reference TRBV5-4 and TRBJ2-2, is ETGVTQSPTHLIKTRGQQVTLRCSSQSGHNTVSWYQQALGQGPQFIFQYYREEENGRGNFPPRFSGLQFPNYSSELNVNALELDDSALYLCASRRGLPRENTGELFFGEGSRLTVL.

The chain carries TRBV11-2 and TRBJ1-3; D is uncertain. Germline V gene data show CDR1 as SGHAT and CDR2 as FQNNGV. V was shortened by 6 bases and J by 11 bases, with 14 bases between the two germline ends. This CDR3 comprises 12 residues. CDR3 amino acids: CASRPSGRAIYF. In DNA, the CDR3 is TGTGCCAGCAGACCATCCGGGAGAGCCATATATTTT.

The J gene is TRBJ2-1, the V gene TRBV7-8; 9 nucleotides align to TRBD2. The CDR3 contains 16 residues. J lost 8 bases, V lost 1 base, and 9 bases had no gene match. Germline V gene data show CDR1 as SGHVS and CDR2 as FQNEAQ. The CDR3 protein is CASSLGSWTSVDEQFF. CDR3 coding DNA: TGTGCCAGCAGCTTAGGCTCGTGGACTAGCGTCGATGAGCAGTTCTTC.

This clone was seen only a few times. The chain carries TRBV2 and TRBJ2-7, with D hard to call. V was shortened by 5 bases and J by 0 bases, with 11 bases between the two germline ends. Looked up from germline, CDR1 is SNHLY and CDR2 is FYNNEI. The CDR3 consists of 14 residues. The CDR3 nucleotides are TGTGCCAGCAGTACGGGCGGAGCCTCCTACGAGCAGTACTTC. It encodes CASSTGGASYEQYF.

The J gene is TRBJ2-1, the V gene TRBV5-1; D perhaps matches TRBD2 (5 bases). V lost 6 bases to trimming and J lost 7 bases, with 20 bases between them. CDR3 length equals 15 residues. Germline V gives CDR1 SGHRS, CDR2 YFSETQ. The CDR3 region is CASTQRNTGFNEQFF. CDR3 coding DNA: TGCGCCAGCACCCAGCGAAATACGGGGTTTAATGAGCAGTTCTTC.

The V gene is TRBV5-5, the J gene TRBJ1-3; the D is unclear. CDR1 and CDR2 from the germline V gene are SGHKS and YYEKEE (reference sequence). The CDR3 totals 16 residues. V dropped 0 bases and J dropped 0 bases, with 10 bases sitting between them. For the CDR3, the DNA is TGTGCCAGCAGCTTGGGCCCCATGAGCTCTGGAAACACCATATATTTT. This encodes CASSLGPMSSGNTIYF.

Points on this clone: Other DNA sequences from this sample encode an identical CDR3 as well. The chain uses TRBV7-9 and TRBJ1-4; D remains ambiguous. The ends were cut back, 0 bases at V and 4 bases at J, with 3 bases in the middle. The germline V gene has CDR1 SEHNR and CDR2 FQNEAQ (reference sequence). This CDR3 has 13 amino acids. The CDR3 region is CASSLAGNEKLFF. CDR3 coding DNA: TGTGCCAGCAGCTTAGCGGGTAATGAAAAACTGTTTTTT.

In DNA form, the CDR3 reads TGTGCCAGCAGCTTCAAGGGGACAGGGGGCTTAGCCAACGTCCTGACTTTC. Protein product: CASSFKGTGGLANVLTF. This chain joins TRBV11-3 and TRBJ2-6, with TRBD1 matching over 12 bases. CDR1 is SGHNT and CDR2 is YENEEA in the germline V gene. V was pared by 3 bases and J by 7 bases, with 7 bases of the junction left unmatched. The CDR3 has 17 residues.

Remarks on this clone: Other DNA sequences in this specimen translate into the identical CDR3. This sequence joins TRBV18 and TRBJ2-7; D is tentatively TRBD1 or TRBD2 (5 bases each). CDR1 is KGHSH and CDR2 is LQKENI in the germline V gene. There are 14 residues in the CDR3. Trimming left V 6 bases short and J 3 bases short, with 15 bases between. CDR3 DNA sequence: TGTGCCAGCTCCCCGGGACGGGCCAACTACGAGCAGTACTTC. This sequence encodes CASSPGRANYEQYF.

The chain combines TRBV18 with TRBJ2-7; 8 bases align to TRBD2. Germline CDR1 KGHSH, CDR2 LQKENI. V gave up 3 bases and J gave up 5 bases; unmatched junction bases: 6. CDR3 length: 14 amino acids. In DNA, the CDR3 is TGTGCCAGCTCACCGGGCGGGAGGTATGACGAGCAGTACTTC. Translation: CASSPGGRYDEQYF.